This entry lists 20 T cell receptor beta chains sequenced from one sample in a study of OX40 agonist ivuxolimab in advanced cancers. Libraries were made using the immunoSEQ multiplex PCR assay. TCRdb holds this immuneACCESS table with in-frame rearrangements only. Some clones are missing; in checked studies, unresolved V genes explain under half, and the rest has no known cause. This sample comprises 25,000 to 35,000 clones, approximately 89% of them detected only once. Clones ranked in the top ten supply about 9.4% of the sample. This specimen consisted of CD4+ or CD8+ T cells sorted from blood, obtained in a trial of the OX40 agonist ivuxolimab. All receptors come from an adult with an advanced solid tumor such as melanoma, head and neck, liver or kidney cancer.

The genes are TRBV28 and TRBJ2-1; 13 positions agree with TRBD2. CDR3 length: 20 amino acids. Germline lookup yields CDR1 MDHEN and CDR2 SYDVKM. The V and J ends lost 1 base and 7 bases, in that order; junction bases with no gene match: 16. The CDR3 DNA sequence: TGTGCCAGCAGTTTATTCCCCCGGACTAGCGGGAGAGGGTTGTCGAATGAGCAGTTCTTC. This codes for CASSLFPRTSGRGLSNEQFF.

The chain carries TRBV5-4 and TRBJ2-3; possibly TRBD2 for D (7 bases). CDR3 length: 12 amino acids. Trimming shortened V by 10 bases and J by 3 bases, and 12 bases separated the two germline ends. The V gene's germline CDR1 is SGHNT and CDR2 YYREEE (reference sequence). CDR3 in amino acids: CAEGGKTDTQYF. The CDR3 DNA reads TGTGCCGAGGGGGGGAAAACAGATACGCAGTATTTT.

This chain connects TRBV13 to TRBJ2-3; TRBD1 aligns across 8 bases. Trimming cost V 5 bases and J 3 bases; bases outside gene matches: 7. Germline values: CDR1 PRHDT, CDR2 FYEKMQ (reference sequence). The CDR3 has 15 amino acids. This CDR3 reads CASSPGQGRTDTQYF. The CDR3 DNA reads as TGTGCCAGCAGCCCCGGACAGGGTAGGACAGATACGCAGTATTTT.

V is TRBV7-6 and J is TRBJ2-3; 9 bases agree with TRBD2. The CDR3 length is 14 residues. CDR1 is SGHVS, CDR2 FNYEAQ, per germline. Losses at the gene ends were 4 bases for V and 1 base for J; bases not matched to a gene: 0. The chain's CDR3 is CASSWTSGTDTQYF. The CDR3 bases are TGTGCCAGCAGCTGGACTAGCGGCACAGATACGCAGTATTTT.

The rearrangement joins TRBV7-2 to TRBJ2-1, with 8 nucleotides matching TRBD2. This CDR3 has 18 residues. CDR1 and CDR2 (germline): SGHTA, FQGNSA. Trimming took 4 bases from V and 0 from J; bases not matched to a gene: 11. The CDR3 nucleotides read TGTGCCAGCAGCTCCCCTAGGAGCGGGGGACCCTCCTACAATGAGCAGTTCTTC. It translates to CASSSPRSGGPSYNEQFF.

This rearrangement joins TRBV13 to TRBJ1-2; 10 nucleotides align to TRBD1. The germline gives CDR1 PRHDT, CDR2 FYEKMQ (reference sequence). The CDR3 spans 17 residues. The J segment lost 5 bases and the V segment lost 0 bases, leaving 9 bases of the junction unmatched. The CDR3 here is CASSLGLDEDRGYGYTF. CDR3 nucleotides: TGTGCCAGCAGCTTAGGCCTAGACGAGGACAGGGGGTATGGCTACACCTTC.

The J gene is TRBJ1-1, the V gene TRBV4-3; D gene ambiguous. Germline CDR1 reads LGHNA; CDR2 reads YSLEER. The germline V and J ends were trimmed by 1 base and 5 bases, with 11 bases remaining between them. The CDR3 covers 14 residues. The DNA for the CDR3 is TGCGCCAGCAGCCAAGCGGAGGGTGCGACTGAAGCTTTCTTT. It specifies CASSQAEGATEAFF.

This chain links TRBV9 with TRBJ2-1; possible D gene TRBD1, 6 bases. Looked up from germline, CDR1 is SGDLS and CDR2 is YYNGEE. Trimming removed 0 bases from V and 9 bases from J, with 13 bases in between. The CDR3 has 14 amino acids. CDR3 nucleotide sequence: TGTGCCAGCAGCGTAGAGGGGGTTAATGGTGAGCAGTTCTTC. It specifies CASSVEGVNGEQFF.

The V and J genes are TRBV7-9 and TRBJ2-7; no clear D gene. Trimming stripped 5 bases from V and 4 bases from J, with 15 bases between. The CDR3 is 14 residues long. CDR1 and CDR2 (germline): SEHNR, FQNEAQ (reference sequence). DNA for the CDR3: TGTGCCAGCAGCCTCGTCCGCCTGGATTACGAGCAGTACTTC. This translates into CASSLVRLDYEQYF.

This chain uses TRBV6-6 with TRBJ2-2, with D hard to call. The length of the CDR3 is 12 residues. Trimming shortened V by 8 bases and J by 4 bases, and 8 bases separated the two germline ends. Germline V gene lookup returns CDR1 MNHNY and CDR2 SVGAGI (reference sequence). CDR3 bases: TGTGCCAGCGAGCGTGGCACCGGGGAGCTGTTTTTT. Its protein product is CASERGTGELFF.

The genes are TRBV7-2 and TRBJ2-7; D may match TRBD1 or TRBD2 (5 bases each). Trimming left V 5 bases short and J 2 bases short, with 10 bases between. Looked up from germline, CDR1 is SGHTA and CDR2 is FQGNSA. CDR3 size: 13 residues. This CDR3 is CASSPPGPYEQYF. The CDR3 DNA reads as TGTGCCAGCAGCCCCCCGGGACCCTACGAGCAGTACTTC.

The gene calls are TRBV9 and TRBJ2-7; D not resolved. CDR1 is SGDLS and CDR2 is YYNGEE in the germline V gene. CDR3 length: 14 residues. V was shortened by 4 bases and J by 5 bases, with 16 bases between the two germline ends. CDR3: CASSPSSGIDEQYF. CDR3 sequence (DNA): TGTGCCAGCAGCCCTTCCTCGGGCATCGACGAGCAGTACTTC.

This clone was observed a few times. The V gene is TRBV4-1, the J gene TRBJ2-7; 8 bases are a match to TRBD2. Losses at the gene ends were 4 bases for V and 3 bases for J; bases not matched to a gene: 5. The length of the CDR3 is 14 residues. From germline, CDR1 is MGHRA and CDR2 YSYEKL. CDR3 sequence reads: CASSPTSGDYEQYF. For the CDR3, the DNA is TGCGCCAGCAGCCCAACTAGCGGAGACTACGAGCAGTACTTC.

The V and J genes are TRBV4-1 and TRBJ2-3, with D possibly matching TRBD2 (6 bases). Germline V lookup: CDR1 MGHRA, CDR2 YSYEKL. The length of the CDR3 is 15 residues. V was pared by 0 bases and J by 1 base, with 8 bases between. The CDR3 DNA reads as TGCGCCAGCAGCCAAGAGGCGGGACGCACAGATACGCAGTATTTT. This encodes CASSQEAGRTDTQYF.

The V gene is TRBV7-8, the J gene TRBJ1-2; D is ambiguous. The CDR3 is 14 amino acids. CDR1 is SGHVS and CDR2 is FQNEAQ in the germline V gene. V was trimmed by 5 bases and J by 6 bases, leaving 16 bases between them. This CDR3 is CASSETTWGDGYTF. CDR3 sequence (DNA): TGTGCCAGCAGCGAAACCACCTGGGGAGATGGCTACACCTTC.

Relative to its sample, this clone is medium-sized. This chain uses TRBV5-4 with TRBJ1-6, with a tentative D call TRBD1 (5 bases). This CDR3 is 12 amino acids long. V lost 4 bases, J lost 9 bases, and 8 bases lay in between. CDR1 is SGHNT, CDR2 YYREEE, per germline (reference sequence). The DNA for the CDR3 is TGTGCCAGCAGCGTAGACAGTTCACCCCTCCACTTT. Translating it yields CASSVDSSPLHF.

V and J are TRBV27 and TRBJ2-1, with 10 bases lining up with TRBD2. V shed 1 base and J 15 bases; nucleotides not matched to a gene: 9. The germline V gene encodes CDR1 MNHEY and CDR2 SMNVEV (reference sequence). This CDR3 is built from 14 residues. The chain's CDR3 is CASSLYLAGVVLFF. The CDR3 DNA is TGTGCCAGCAGTTTATACCTAGCGGGAGTTGTCCTGTTCTTC.

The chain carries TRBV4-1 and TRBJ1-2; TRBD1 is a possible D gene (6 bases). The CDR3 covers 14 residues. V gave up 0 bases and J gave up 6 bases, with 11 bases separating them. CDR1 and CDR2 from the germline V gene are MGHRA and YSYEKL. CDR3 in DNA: TGCGCCAGCAGCCAAGAGGGCAGGGGACATGGCTACACCTTC. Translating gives CASSQEGRGHGYTF.

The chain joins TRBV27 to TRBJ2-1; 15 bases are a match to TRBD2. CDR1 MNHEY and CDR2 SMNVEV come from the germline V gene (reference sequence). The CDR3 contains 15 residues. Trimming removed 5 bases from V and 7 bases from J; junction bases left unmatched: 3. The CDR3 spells CASSTGTSGRNEQFF. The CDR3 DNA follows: TGTGCCAGCAGTACCGGGACTAGCGGGAGGAATGAGCAGTTCTTC.

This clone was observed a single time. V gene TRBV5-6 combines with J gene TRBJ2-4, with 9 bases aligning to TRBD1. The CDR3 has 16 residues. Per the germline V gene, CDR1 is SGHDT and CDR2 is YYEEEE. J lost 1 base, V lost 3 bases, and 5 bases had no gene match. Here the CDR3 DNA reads TGTGCCAGCAGCTCTCGAGGGACAGGGGCCAAAAACATTCAGTACTTC. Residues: CASSSRGTGAKNIQYF.